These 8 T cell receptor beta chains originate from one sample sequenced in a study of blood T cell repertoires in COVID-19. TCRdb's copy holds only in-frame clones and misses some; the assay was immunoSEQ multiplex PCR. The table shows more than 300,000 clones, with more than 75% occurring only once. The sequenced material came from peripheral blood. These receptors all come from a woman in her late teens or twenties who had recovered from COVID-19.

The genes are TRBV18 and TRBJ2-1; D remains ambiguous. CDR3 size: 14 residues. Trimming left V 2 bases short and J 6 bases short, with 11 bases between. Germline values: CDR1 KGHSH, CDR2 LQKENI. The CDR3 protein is CASSPSWAVNEQFF. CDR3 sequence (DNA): TGTGCCAGCTCACCAAGTTGGGCTGTCAATGAGCAGTTCTTC.

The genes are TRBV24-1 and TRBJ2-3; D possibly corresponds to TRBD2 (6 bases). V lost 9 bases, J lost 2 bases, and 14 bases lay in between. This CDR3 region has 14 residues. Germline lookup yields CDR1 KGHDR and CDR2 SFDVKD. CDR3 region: CATRARGVTDTQYF. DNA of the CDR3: TGTGCCACCCGAGCCCGCGGGGTCACAGATACGCAGTATTTT.

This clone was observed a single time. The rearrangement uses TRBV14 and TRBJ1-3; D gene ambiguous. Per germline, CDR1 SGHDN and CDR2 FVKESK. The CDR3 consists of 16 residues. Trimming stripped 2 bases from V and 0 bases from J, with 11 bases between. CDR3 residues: CASSQFAGPSGNTIYF. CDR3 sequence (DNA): TGTGCCAGCAGCCAATTCGCAGGCCCCTCTGGAAACACCATATATTTT.

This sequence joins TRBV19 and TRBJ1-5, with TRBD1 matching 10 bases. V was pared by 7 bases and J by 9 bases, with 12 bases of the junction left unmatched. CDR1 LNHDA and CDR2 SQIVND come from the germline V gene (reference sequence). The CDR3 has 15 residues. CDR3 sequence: CASTKGTGVPGPQHF. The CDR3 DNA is TGTGCCAGTACCAAGGGGACAGGGGTACCGGGGCCCCAGCATTTT.

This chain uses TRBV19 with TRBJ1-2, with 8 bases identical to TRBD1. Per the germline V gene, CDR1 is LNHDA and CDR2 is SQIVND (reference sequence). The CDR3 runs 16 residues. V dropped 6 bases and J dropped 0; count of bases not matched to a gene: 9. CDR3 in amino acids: CASSRMGTGANYGYTF. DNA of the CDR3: TGTGCCAGTAGCCGCATGGGGACAGGCGCTAACTATGGCTACACCTTC.

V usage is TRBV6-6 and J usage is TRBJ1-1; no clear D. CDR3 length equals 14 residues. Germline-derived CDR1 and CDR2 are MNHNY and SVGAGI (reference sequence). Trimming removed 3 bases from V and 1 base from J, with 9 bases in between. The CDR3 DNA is TGTGCCAGCAGTTATGGAGGGAAGAACACTGAAGCTTTCTTT. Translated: CASSYGGKNTEAFF.

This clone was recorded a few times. CDR3: CASSVDAGQPQHF. In nucleotides, the CDR3 is TGTGCCAGCAGCGTGGATGCGGGTCAGCCCCAGCATTTT. V gene TRBV9 combines with J gene TRBJ1-5; D not resolved. CDR3 length: 13 residues. The germline CDR1 and CDR2 sequences are SGDLS and YYNGEE. V lost 2 bases, J lost 6 bases, and 9 bases lay in between.

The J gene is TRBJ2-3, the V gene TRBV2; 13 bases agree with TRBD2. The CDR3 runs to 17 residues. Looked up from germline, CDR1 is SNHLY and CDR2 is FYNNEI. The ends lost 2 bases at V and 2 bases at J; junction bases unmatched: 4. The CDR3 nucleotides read TGTGCCAGCAGTGAATATGGACTAGCGGGAGTCACAGATACGCAGTATTTT. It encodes CASSEYGLAGVTDTQYF.